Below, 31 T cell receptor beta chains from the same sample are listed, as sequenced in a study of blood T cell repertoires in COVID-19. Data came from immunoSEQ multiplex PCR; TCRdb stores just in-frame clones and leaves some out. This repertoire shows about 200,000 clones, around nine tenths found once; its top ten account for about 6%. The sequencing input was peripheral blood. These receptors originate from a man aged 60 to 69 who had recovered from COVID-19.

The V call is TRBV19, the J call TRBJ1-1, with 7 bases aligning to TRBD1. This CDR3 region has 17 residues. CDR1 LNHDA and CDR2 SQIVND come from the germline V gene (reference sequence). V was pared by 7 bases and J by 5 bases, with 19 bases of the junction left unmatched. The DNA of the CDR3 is TGTGCCAGTACTCATGGCGGCTTAACAGGGGATGGGACTGAAGCTTTCTTT. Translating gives CASTHGGLTGDGTEAFF. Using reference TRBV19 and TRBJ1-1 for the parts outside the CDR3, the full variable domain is DGGITQSPKYLFRKEGQNVTLSCEQNLNHDAMYWYRQDPGQGLRLIYYSQIVNDFQKGDIAEGYSVSREKKESFPLTVTSAQKNPTAFYLCASTHGGLTGDGTEAFFGQGTRLTVV.

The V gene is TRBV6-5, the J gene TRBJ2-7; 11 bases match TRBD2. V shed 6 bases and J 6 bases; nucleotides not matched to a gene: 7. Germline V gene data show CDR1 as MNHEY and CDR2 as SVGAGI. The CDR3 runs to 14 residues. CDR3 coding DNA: TGTGCCAGCAGCACTAGCGGGAGCCTTCTCGAGCAGTACTTC. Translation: CASSTSGSLLEQYF.

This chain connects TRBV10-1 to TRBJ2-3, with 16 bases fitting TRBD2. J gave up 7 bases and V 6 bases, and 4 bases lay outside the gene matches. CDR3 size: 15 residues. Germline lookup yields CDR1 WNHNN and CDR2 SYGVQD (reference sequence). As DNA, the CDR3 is TGCGCCAGCAGCGGGACTAGCGGGAGGGCCTATACGCAGTATTTT. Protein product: CASSGTSGRAYTQYF.

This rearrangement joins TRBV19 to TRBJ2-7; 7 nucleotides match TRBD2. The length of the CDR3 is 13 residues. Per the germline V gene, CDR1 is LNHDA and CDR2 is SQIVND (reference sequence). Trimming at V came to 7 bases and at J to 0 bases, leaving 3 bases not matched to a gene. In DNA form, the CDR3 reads TGTGCCAGTAATGGGGACTACTCCTACGAGCAGTACTTC. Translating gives CASNGDYSYEQYF.

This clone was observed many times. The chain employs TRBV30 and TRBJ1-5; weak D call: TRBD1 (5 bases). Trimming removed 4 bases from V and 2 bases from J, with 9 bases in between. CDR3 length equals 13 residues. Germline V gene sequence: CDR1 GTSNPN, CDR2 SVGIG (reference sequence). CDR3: CAWTQDGNQPQHF. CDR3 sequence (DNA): TGTGCCTGGACACAGGACGGCAATCAGCCCCAGCATTTT.

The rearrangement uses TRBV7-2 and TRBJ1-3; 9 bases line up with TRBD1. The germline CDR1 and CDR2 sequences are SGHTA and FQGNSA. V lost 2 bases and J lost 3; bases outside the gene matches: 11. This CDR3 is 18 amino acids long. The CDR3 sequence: CASSLSMTQGADGNTIYF. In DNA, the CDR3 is TGTGCCAGCAGCTTAAGTATGACACAGGGGGCTGATGGAAACACCATATATTTT.

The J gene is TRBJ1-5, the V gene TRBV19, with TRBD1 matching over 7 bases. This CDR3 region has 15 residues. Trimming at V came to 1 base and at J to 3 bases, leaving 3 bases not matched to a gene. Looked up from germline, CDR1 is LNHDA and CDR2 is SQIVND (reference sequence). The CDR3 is CASSIGDRDNQPQHF. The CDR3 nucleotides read TGTGCCAGTAGTATAGGCGACAGGGACAATCAGCCCCAGCATTTT.

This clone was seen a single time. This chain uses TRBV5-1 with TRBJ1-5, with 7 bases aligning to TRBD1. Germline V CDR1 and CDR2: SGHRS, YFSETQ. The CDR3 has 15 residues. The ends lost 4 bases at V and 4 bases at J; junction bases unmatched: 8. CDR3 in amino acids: CASSHGQAPNQPQHF. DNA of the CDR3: TGCGCCAGCAGCCATGGACAGGCCCCGAATCAGCCCCAGCATTTT.

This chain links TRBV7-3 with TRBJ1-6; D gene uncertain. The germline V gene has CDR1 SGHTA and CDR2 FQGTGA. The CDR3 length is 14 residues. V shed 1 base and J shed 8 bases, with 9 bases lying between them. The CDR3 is CASSLNFLDSPLHF. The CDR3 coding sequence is TGTGCCAGCAGCTTAAACTTCTTGGATTCACCCCTCCACTTT.

This CDR3 reads CAISEFDRVYEQYF. As DNA, the CDR3 is TGTGCCATCAGTGAGTTCGACAGGGTGTACGAGCAGTACTTC. The chain couples TRBV10-3 to TRBJ2-7, with 7 positions matching TRBD1. The CDR3 spans 14 residues. Trimming cost V 1 base and J 4 bases; bases outside gene matches: 4. Germline CDR1 is ENHRY and CDR2 is SYGVKD.

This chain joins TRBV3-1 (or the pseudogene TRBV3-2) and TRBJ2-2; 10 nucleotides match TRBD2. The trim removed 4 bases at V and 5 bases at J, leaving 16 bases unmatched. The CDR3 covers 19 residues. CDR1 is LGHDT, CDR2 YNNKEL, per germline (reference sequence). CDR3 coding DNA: TGTGCCAGCAGCCGTAAACTAGCGGGACCACCTGGGGGAACCGGGGAGCTGTTTTTT. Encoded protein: CASSRKLAGPPGGTGELFF.

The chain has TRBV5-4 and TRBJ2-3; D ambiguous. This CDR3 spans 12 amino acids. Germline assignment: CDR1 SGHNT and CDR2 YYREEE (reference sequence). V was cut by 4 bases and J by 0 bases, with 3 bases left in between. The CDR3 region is CASSRSTDTQYF. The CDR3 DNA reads TGTGCCAGCAGCCGTAGCACAGATACGCAGTATTTT.

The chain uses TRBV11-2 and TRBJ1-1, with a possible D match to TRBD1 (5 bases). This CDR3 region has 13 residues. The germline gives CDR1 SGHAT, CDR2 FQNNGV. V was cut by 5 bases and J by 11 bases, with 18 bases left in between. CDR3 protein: CASSAPGRVSAFF. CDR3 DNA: TGTGCCAGCAGCGCCCCCGGCAGGGTTAGTGCTTTCTTT.

In nucleotides, the CDR3 is TGTGCCAGCAGCTTAGCGATAGCAGGGTACTATGGCTACACCTTC. Translation: CASSLAIAGYYGYTF. The gene calls are TRBV7-2 and TRBJ1-2, with D possibly TRBD1 on 5 matching bases. The germline CDR1 and CDR2 sequences are SGHTA and FQGNSA. The CDR3 length is 15 residues. Between the trimmed V and J ends, which lost 0 bases and 3 bases, there was a span of 11 bases.

CDR3 protein: CSVTPMLAAITDTQYF. Here the CDR3 DNA reads TGCAGCGTCACCCCTATGCTAGCGGCGATCACAGATACGCAGTATTTT. The chain is built from TRBV29-1 and TRBJ2-3; 7 positions match TRBD2. Germline CDR1 and CDR2: SQVTM and ANQGSEA. Unmatched junction bases numbered 14, after V lost 6 bases and J lost 2 bases. The CDR3 consists of 16 residues.

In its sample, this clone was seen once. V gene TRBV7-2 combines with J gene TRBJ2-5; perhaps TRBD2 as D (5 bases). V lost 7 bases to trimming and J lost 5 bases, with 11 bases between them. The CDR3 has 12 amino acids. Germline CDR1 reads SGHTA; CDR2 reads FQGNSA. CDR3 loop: CASTLRGETQYF. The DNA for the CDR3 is TGTGCCAGCACCCTGCGAGGGGAGACCCAGTACTTC. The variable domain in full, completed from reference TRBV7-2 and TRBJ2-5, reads GAGVSQSPSNKVTEKGKDVELRCDPISGHTALYWYRQSLGQGLEFLIYFQGNSAPDKSGLPSDRFSAERTGGSVSTLTIQRTQQEDSAVYLCASTLRGETQYFGPGTRLLVL.

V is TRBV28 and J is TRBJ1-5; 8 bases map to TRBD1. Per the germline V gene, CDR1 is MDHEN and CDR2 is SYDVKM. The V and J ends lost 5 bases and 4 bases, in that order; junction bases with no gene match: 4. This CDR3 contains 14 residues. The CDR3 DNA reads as TGTGCCAGCAGTGTCAGGGGGCTTAATCAGCCCCAGCATTTT. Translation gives CASSVRGLNQPQHF. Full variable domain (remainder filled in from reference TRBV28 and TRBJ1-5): DVKVTQSSRYLVKRTGEKVFLECVQDMDHENMFWYRQDPGLGLRLIYFSYDVKMKEKGDIPEGYSVSREKKERFSLILESASTNQTSMYLCASSVRGLNQPQHFGDGTRLSIL.

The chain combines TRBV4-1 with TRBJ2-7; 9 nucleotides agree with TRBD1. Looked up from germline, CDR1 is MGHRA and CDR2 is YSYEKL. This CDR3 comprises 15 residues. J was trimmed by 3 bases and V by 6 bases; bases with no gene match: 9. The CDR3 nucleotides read TGCGCCAGCAGTCCGGGACAGGGCAATATCTACGAGCAGTACTTC. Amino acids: CASSPGQGNIYEQYF.

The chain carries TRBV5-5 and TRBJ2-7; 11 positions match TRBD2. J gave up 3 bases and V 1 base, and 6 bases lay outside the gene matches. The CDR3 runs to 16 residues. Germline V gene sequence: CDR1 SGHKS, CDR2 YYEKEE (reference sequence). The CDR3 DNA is TGTGCCAGCAGCTTGATTAGCGGGAGGGCCGGCTACGAGCAGTACTTC. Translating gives CASSLISGRAGYEQYF.

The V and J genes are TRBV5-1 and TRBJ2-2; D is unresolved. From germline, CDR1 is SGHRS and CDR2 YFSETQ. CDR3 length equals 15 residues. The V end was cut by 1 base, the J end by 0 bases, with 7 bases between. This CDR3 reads CASSLSIANTGELFF. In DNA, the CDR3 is TGCGCCAGCAGCTTGTCTATCGCGAACACCGGGGAGCTGTTTTTT.

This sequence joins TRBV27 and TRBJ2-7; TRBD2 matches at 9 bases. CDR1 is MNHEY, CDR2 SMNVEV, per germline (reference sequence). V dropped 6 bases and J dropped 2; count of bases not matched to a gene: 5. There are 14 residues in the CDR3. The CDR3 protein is CASRGSGRPYEQYF. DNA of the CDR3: TGTGCCAGCAGGGGTAGCGGGAGACCCTACGAGCAGTACTTC.

The CDR3 reads CAISKGDGAHVTEAFF. The CDR3 nucleotides are TGTGCCATCAGCAAGGGGGACGGTGCTCATGTCACTGAAGCTTTCTTT. V and J are TRBV10-3 and TRBJ1-1, with TRBD1 as a possible D gene (6 bases). V lost 6 bases and J lost 4, with 21 bases in between. This CDR3 is built from 16 residues. From germline, CDR1 is ENHRY and CDR2 SYGVKD.

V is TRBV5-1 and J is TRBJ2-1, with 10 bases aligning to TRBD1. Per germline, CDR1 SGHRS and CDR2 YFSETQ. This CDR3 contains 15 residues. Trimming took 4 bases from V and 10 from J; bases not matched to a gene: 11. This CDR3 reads CASSGAGTGVGEQFF. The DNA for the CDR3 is TGCGCCAGCAGCGGAGCCGGGACAGGGGTCGGCGAGCAGTTCTTC.

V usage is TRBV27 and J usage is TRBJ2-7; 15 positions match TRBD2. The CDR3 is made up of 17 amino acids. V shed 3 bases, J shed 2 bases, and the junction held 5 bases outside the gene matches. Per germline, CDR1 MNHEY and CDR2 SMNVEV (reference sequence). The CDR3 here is CASSLGLAGGLTYEQYF. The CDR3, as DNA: TGTGCCAGCAGTTTGGGACTAGCGGGAGGACTTACCTACGAGCAGTACTTC.

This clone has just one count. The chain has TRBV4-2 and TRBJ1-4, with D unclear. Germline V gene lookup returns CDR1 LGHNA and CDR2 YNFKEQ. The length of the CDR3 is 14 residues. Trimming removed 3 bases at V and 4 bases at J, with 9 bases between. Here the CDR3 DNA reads TGTGCCAGCAGCCAGCGGGAGAGTAATGAAAAACTGTTTTTT. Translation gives CASSQRESNEKLFF.

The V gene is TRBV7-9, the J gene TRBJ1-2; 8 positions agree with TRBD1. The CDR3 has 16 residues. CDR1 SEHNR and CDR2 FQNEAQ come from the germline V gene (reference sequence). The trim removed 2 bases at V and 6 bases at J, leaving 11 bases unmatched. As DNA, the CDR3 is TGTGCCAGCAGCTTAAGATCAACAGGGGGTCAGGATGGCTACACCTTC. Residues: CASSLRSTGGQDGYTF.

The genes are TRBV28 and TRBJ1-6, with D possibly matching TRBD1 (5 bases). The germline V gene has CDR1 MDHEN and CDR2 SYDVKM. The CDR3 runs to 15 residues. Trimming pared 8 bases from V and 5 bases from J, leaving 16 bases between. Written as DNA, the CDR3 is TGTGCCAGCTTCGGCCAGGGATCCCATAATTCACCCCTCCACTTT. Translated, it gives CASFGQGSHNSPLHF.

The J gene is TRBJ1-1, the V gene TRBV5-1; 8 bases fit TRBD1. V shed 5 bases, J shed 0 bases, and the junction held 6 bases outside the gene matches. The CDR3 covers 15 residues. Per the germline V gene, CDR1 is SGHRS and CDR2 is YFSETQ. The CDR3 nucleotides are TGCGCCAGCAGGCATGAACAGGGGGTGAACACTGAAGCTTTCTTT. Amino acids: CASRHEQGVNTEAFF.

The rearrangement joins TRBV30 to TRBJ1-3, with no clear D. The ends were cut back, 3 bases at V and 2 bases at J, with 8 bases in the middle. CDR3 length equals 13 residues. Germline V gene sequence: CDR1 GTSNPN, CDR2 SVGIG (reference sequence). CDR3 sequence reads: CAWRHGAGNTIYF. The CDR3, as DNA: TGTGCCTGGAGACACGGAGCTGGAAACACCATATATTTT.

CDR3 coding DNA: TGTGCCAGCAGCACACTTTCGGGATTCTCCACAGATACGCAGTATTTT. Its translation is CASSTLSGFSTDTQYF. The chain employs TRBV9 and TRBJ2-3; TRBD2 might be the D (5 bases). The V end lost 4 bases, the J end lost 2 bases, and 17 bases lay between the germline ends. Germline V lookup: CDR1 SGDLS, CDR2 YYNGEE. CDR3 length: 16 residues.

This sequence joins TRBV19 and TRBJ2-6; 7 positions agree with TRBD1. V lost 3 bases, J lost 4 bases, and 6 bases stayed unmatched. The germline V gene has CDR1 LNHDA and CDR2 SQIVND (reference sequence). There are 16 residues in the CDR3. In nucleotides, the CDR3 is TGTGCCAGTAGTATCCCGACAGGGTCCGGGGCCAACGTCCTGACTTTC. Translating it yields CASSIPTGSGANVLTF.